The 5 T cell receptor beta chains in this list originate from one sample, sequenced in a study of T and B cells in COVID-19 patients (TCRdb year 2020). Genomic DNA extracted from blood was used in amounts of 250-500 ng for amplification of TRB repertoires. Instrument on record: Illumina MiSeq. TRB rearrangements were amplified by multiplex PCR with BIOMED2 TRB-A/B primer pools. TCRdb redid the processing of the public reads, applying fastp at Q25 and MiXCR, and retained in-frame beta chains. Identical CDR3 protein sequences are pooled into one entry, listed with their most common genes and DNA. This sample lists roughly 5,800 distinct CDR3 sequences; approximately 26% were detected once. Nearly 20% of the sample is in the top ten clones. Sequenced input: blood. The receptors were sampled from a human donor with active COVID-19.

The chain joins TRBV7-9 to TRBJ1-1; TRBD1 is a possible D gene (5 bases). Between the trimmed V and J ends, which lost 6 bases and 4 bases, there was a span of 18 bases. CDR3 size: 15 residues. Germline V CDR1 and CDR2: SEHNR, FQNEAQ (reference sequence). The CDR3 DNA sequence: TGTGCCAGCAGGTTGGGGGTCTCCGTGGGCACTGAAGCTTTCTTT. Translating gives CASRLGVSVGTEAFF.

There are many counts of this clonotype. This chain joins TRBV7-2 and TRBJ1-4, with D possibly being TRBD1 (6 bases). The CDR3 covers 15 residues. V was clipped by 5 bases and J by 5 bases, with 15 bases between them. In germline, CDR1 is SGHTA, CDR2 FQGNSA. CDR3 amino acids: CASSPPGQGNEKLFF. CDR3 sequence (DNA): TGTGCCAGCAGCCCCCCCGGCCAGGGGAATGAAAAACTGTTTTTT.

The table lists this clonotype with many counts. This chain links TRBV6-1 with TRBJ2-5, with D perhaps TRBD1 or TRBD2 (6 bases each). Per the germline V gene, CDR1 is MNHNS and CDR2 is SASEGT. Trimming shortened V by 8 bases and J by 5 bases, and 18 bases separated the two germline ends. The CDR3 runs 14 residues. The CDR3 here is CASDGGRGWETQYF. Written as DNA, the CDR3 is TGTGCCAGCGACGGGGGCAGGGGTTGGGAGACCCAGTACTTC.

J is TRBJ2-5 and V is TRBV12-3 or TRBV12-4, with TRBD2 matching 14 bases. The end of the DNA fits TRBJ2-7 better, so the J call may be wrong. This CDR3 contains 13 residues. This chain's CDR3 is CASNGTSGSEQYF. In DNA form, the CDR3 reads TGTGCCAGCAACGGGACTAGCGGGAGCGAGCAGTACTTC.

This clonotype is medium-sized. The rearrangement links TRBV18 to TRBJ2-1; weak D call: TRBD1 (5 bases). Germline lookup yields CDR1 KGHSH and CDR2 LQKENI. V lost 3 bases, J lost 7 bases, and 13 bases lay in between. This CDR3 is built from 14 residues. DNA for the CDR3: TGTGCCAGCTCACCCCGTGAAGGGGTTAATGAGCAGTTCTTC. This gives the protein CASSPREGVNEQFF.